This T cell receptor beta chain was obtained from a study of beta chain features in type 1 diabetes. General study results and limits: Type 1 diabetes patients had TCRB CDR3s that were shorter (moderately but significantly so) in all four CD4+ subsets. An over-representation of cells with high TCR expression could result from cDNA sequencing.

About this clone itself: What it recognizes is unknown.

V lost 3 bases, J lost 10 bases, and 10 bases lay in between. This CDR3 is 11 amino acids long. Germline CDR1 is SQVTM and CDR2 is ANQGSEA. Isolated RNA was reverse transcribed in full, so expressed TCRB transcripts were sequenced. Profiled with immunoSEQ multiplex PCR; TCRdb holds only in-frame clones, not every one. The table has around 250,000 clones, more than 11% seen once. The sequence came from a man aged 25-45 years with type 1 diabetes. The rearrangement uses TRBV29-1 and TRBJ2-1, with no clear D. The sequenced sample consisted of naive CD4+ T cells from blood. In nucleotides, the CDR3 is TGCAGCGTTGAGGATCAGGTCGAGCAGTTCTTC. Translated: CSVEDQVEQFF.